Listed here are 19 T cell receptor beta chains from one sample, sequenced in a study of cytomegalovirus exposure and HLA in healthy donors. The PCR ran on 60 Vbeta and 13 Jbeta primers. Measured with immunoSEQ multiplex PCR; TCRdb has only the in-frame clones, and not every one. The sample has 180,000 or so clones; 76% are singletons. Source material: PBMCs. These receptors all come from a woman in her 30s in good health and CMV-seropositive.

V and J are TRBV4-3 and TRBJ2-3; 10 bases map to TRBD2. CDR1 and CDR2 from the germline V gene are LGHNA and YSLEER. The CDR3 sequence is 18 residues long. Unmatched junction bases numbered 8, after V lost 0 bases and J lost 2 bases. Here the CDR3 DNA reads TGCGCCAGCAGCCAAGAAGCTAGGAGCGGGGGGGCCACAGATACGCAGTATTTT. This codes for CASSQEARSGGATDTQYF.

The chain has TRBV28 and TRBJ1-4; tentative D call: TRBD1 (6 bases). Trimming shortened V by 3 bases and J by 8 bases, and 13 bases separated the two germline ends. Germline CDR1 reads MDHEN; CDR2 reads SYDVKM. This CDR3 region has 14 residues. DNA for the CDR3: TGTGCCAGCAGTTTGGGGGGGGCTGGAGAAAAACTGTTTTTT. Translated, it gives CASSLGGAGEKLFF.

The V and J genes are TRBV11-2 and TRBJ1-4, with D possibly being TRBD1 (6 bases). The CDR3 runs 15 residues. CDR1 is SGHAT and CDR2 is FQNNGV in the germline V gene. Between the trimmed V and J ends, which lost 5 bases and 3 bases, there was a span of 13 bases. CDR3: CASSRSRTANEKLFF. The CDR3 nucleotides are TGTGCCAGCAGCCGCAGTCGGACAGCTAATGAAAAACTGTTTTTT.

This clone turned up a few times. The CDR3 spells CASSLQRGSTDTQYF. In DNA, the CDR3 is TGTGCCAGCAGTTTACAGCGGGGGAGCACAGATACGCAGTATTTT. This chain uses TRBV27 with TRBJ2-3, with TRBD2 identical over 8 bases. Germline CDR1 is MNHEY and CDR2 is SMNVEV (reference sequence). J gave up 0 bases and V 2 bases, and 1 base lay outside the gene matches. CDR3 length: 15 amino acids.

The V gene is TRBV5-6, the J gene TRBJ1-3; D may be TRBD1 (5 bases). Per the germline V gene, CDR1 is SGHDT and CDR2 is YYEEEE. CDR3 length: 15 residues. Deletions cut 0 bases from V and 3 bases from J, with 10 bases between. The CDR3 sequence is CASSLERGYGNTIYF. CDR3 DNA: TGTGCCAGCAGCTTGGAGCGGGGCTATGGAAACACCATATATTTT.

V gene TRBV2 combines with J gene TRBJ1-4; 11 bases map to TRBD1. This CDR3 has 17 residues. CDR1 is SNHLY, CDR2 FYNNEI, per germline. Trimming cost V 6 bases and J 0 bases; bases outside gene matches: 6. This chain's CDR3 is CASRNGQGAATNEKLFF. The CDR3 nucleotides are TGTGCCAGCAGGAACGGACAGGGGGCCGCAACTAATGAAAAACTGTTTTTT.

The chain uses TRBV10-3 and TRBJ2-3; 8 nucleotides agree with TRBD2. CDR1 is ENHRY, CDR2 SYGVKD, per germline. The V gene end was trimmed by 7 bases and the J gene end by 5 bases; junction bases not matched to a gene: 8. This CDR3 has 14 amino acids. CDR3 sequence reads: CAIKAGDLGDTQYF. Here the CDR3 DNA reads TGTGCCATCAAAGCGGGAGACCTAGGAGATACGCAGTATTTT.

This chain links TRBV27 with TRBJ1-1, with 11 bases aligning to TRBD1. V was pared by 2 bases and J by 0 bases, with 11 bases of the junction left unmatched. The CDR3 loop spans 19 amino acids. Germline V lookup: CDR1 MNHEY, CDR2 SMNVEV (reference sequence). The CDR3 reads CASSLKGGQGGSMNTEAFF. The DNA of the CDR3 is TGTGCCAGCAGTTTAAAGGGGGGACAGGGGGGGAGTATGAACACTGAAGCTTTCTTT.

The chain is built from TRBV5-1 and TRBJ2-5; D is ambiguous. The CDR3 spans 13 residues. Trimming left V 0 bases short and J 5 bases short, with 8 bases between. CDR1 is SGHRS, CDR2 YFSETQ, per germline. The DNA of the CDR3 is TGCGCCAGCAGCTTGGGTAGTGAGGAGACCCAGTACTTC. Protein: CASSLGSEETQYF.

This clone turned up a few times. This rearrangement joins TRBV28 to TRBJ1-6; possibly TRBD1 for D (6 bases). Per the germline V gene, CDR1 is MDHEN and CDR2 is SYDVKM. This CDR3 comprises 12 residues. V lost 5 bases to trimming and J lost 11 bases, with 10 bases between them. DNA for the CDR3: TGTGCCAGCAGTCTTGAGGGGGCACCCCTCCACTTT. Its translation is CASSLEGAPLHF.

The CDR3 loop reads CAWSHGQGAYNSPLHF. The CDR3 DNA is TGTGCCTGGAGCCATGGACAGGGGGCGTATAATTCACCCCTCCACTTT. V gene TRBV30 combines with J gene TRBJ1-6, with 11 bases matching TRBD1. The ends lost 3 bases at V and 4 bases at J; junction bases unmatched: 5. CDR3 length equals 16 residues. In germline, CDR1 is GTSNPN, CDR2 SVGIG (reference sequence).

There are a few counts of this clone. The chain joins TRBV2 to TRBJ2-5, with 9 bases aligning to TRBD2. The CDR3 has 17 residues. Germline assignment: CDR1 SNHLY and CDR2 FYNNEI. J lost 0 bases, V lost 3 bases, and 8 bases had no gene match. CDR3 residues: CASSDGARTSDQETQYF. The CDR3 coding sequence is TGTGCCAGCAGTGATGGGGCGAGGACTAGCGACCAAGAGACCCAGTACTTC.

This rearrangement joins TRBV30 to TRBJ2-7, with 7 bases fitting TRBD1. V was pared by 3 bases and J by 2 bases, with 10 bases of the junction left unmatched. Germline V CDR1 and CDR2: GTSNPN, SVGIG (reference sequence). The CDR3 extends over 15 amino acids. The CDR3 protein is CAWSGTGTEAYEQYF. The CDR3 nucleotides are TGTGCCTGGAGCGGAACTGGGACAGAAGCCTACGAGCAGTACTTC.

This chain joins TRBV5-1 and TRBJ1-4; D unresolved. The CDR3 loop spans 15 amino acids. V was pared by 4 bases and J by 0 bases, with 10 bases between. Germline V gene lookup returns CDR1 SGHRS and CDR2 YFSETQ. The CDR3 DNA is TGCGCCAGCAGCCCGCACGGTGCAACTAATGAAAAACTGTTTTTT. Its translation is CASSPHGATNEKLFF.

V is TRBV6-6 and J is TRBJ1-2, with D unclear. CDR3 length: 14 amino acids. The V gene lost 2 bases and the J gene lost 4 bases, with 11 bases spanning the gap. From germline, CDR1 is MNHNY and CDR2 SVGAGI (reference sequence). The CDR3 DNA is TGTGCCAGCAGTTACCGCGGAGGGCTCTATGGCTACACCTTC. Protein product: CASSYRGGLYGYTF.

About this clone: The same CDR3 can be traced to other DNA sequences in this sample. The rearrangement joins TRBV28 to TRBJ2-7; D is possibly TRBD1 (5 bases). V shed 5 bases and J shed 6 bases, with 11 bases lying between them. The CDR3 has 12 amino acids. The germline V gene has CDR1 MDHEN and CDR2 SYDVKM. The chain's CDR3 is CASSLPGSEQYF. The CDR3 nucleotides read TGTGCCAGCAGTCTCCCAGGGTCCGAGCAGTACTTC.

V gene TRBV7-2 combines with J gene TRBJ1-2, with 9 bases matching TRBD1. CDR3 size: 15 residues. Trimming cost V 2 bases and J 4 bases; bases outside gene matches: 5. Germline loops: CDR1 SGHTA, CDR2 FQGNSA. CDR3 region: CASSLLGTGIYGYTF. DNA of the CDR3: TGTGCCAGCAGCTTATTAGGGACAGGGATCTATGGCTACACCTTC.

V is TRBV28 and J is TRBJ1-4; D gene unclear. Germline-derived CDR1 and CDR2 are MDHEN and SYDVKM. The CDR3 spans 16 residues. Trimming removed 3 bases at V and 7 bases at J, with 18 bases between. The CDR3 protein is CASSFLPGRGREKLFF. The CDR3 DNA reads as TGTGCCAGCAGTTTCCTACCGGGGAGAGGGCGTGAAAAACTGTTTTTT. Drawing the rest from reference TRBV28 and TRBJ1-4, the complete variable domain is DVKVTQSSRYLVKRTGEKVFLECVQDMDHENMFWYRQDPGLGLRLIYFSYDVKMKEKGDIPEGYSVSREKKERFSLILESASTNQTSMYLCASSFLPGRGREKLFFGSGTQLSVL.

The chain combines TRBV5-5 with TRBJ1-6; D remains ambiguous. Germline-derived CDR1 and CDR2 are SGHKS and YYEKEE (reference sequence). Trimming removed 4 bases at V and 6 bases at J, with 20 bases between. This CDR3 contains 17 residues. The CDR3 is CASSPLGSWSGNSPLHF. Here the CDR3 DNA reads TGTGCCAGCAGCCCCTTGGGGAGTTGGTCTGGTAATTCACCCCTCCACTTT.